Below are 29 T cell receptor beta chains sequenced from a single sample in a study of shared clonotypes between healthy human individuals. The protocol was immunoSEQ multiplex PCR, while the TCRdb copy is restricted to in-frame clones and leaves out a portion. There are 950,000 to 1,300,000 clones in the sample; about 74% occur only once, and about 1.5% lies in the top ten. Sample: memory CD4+ T cells sorted from blood. Indicated subset: CD45RA-negative fraction. Receptor source: a man younger than 30 in good health.

The chain links TRBV6-6 to TRBJ2-3; 10 nucleotides match TRBD2. Germline CDR1 reads MNHNY; CDR2 reads SVGAGI (reference sequence). The CDR3 extends over 15 amino acids. With V trimmed by 0 bases and J by 4 bases, 1 base remained unmatched. The CDR3 coding sequence is TGTGCCAGCAGTTACTCTAGCGGGAGGTCAGATACGCAGTATTTT. Translating it yields CASSYSSGRSDTQYF.

The V call is TRBV25-1, the J call TRBJ1-3; D gene uncertain. V was pared by 5 bases and J by 0 bases, with 8 bases between. This CDR3 comprises 14 residues. CDR1 is MGHDK and CDR2 is SYGVNS in the germline V gene. This chain's CDR3 is CASSSLSSGNTIYF. The CDR3, as DNA: TGTGCCAGCAGTTCATTGAGCTCTGGAAACACCATATATTTT.

This clone was counted only a few times. Within the sample, other DNA sequences also encode this same CDR3. The chain employs TRBV30 and TRBJ1-2; the D is unclear. There are 13 residues in the CDR3. V was shortened by 0 bases and J by 2 bases, with 7 bases between the two germline ends. The germline V gene encodes CDR1 GTSNPN and CDR2 SVGIG (reference sequence). The CDR3 region is CAWSVAGNYGYTF. The CDR3 coding sequence is TGTGCCTGGAGTGTAGCGGGGAACTATGGCTACACCTTC.

In this sample, this clone turned up many times. The rearrangement joins TRBV7-9 to TRBJ2-7, with D perhaps matching TRBD2 (6 bases). Germline values: CDR1 SEHNR, CDR2 FQNEAQ (reference sequence). Trimming removed 5 bases from V and 3 bases from J, with 11 bases in between. This CDR3 comprises 13 residues. The CDR3 spells CASSRRAGYEQYF. In nucleotides, the CDR3 is TGTGCCAGCAGCCGGAGGGCGGGCTACGAGCAGTACTTC.

The rearrangement links TRBV7-9 to TRBJ2-5, with D tentatively TRBD1 (6 bases). V gave up 0 bases and J gave up 6 bases, with 14 bases separating them. CDR3 length: 15 residues. CDR1 is SEHNR, CDR2 FQNEAQ, per germline (reference sequence). DNA for the CDR3: TGTGCCAGCAGCTTAGCGGAGCTGGGGGCGAAGACCCAGTACTTC. The encoded protein is CASSLAELGAKTQYF.

This rearrangement joins TRBV28 to TRBJ1-2; weak D call: TRBD1 (6 bases). There are 14 residues in the CDR3. Trimming removed 6 bases from V and 7 bases from J, with 18 bases in between. The germline gives CDR1 MDHEN, CDR2 SYDVKM. CDR3 amino acids: CASSRTGTKGGYTF. CDR3 sequence (DNA): TGTGCCAGCAGCCGTACCGGGACAAAAGGTGGCTACACCTTC.

For this clone: Since the CDR3 does not end with the conserved phenylalanine or tryptophan, this likely comes from a read error. The chain couples TRBV6-1 to TRBJ1-6; D possibly corresponds to TRBD1 (6 bases). The germline V and J ends were trimmed by 9 bases and 1 base, with 10 bases remaining between them. CDR1 is MNHNS, CDR2 SASEGT, per germline. The CDR3 spans 14 residues. CDR3 region: CASTGNSYNSPLHL. The DNA for the CDR3 is TGTGCCAGTACAGGGAATTCCTATAATTCACCCCTCCACCTT.

Concerning this clone itself: Other DNA sequences from this sample encode an identical CDR3 as well. This sequence joins TRBV5-1 and TRBJ2-3; 10 bases line up with TRBD2. J gave up 0 bases and V 3 bases, and 4 bases lay outside the gene matches. The CDR3 spans 16 residues. Germline loops: CDR1 SGHRS, CDR2 YFSETQ. This CDR3 is CASSSGLAASTDTQYF. CDR3 coding DNA: TGCGCCAGCAGCTCCGGACTAGCGGCAAGCACAGATACGCAGTATTTT.

This CDR3 reads CASSLAGTGNYGYTF. Written as DNA, the CDR3 is TGTGCCAGCAGCTTGGCCGGGACAGGGAACTATGGCTACACCTTC. The V call is TRBV5-4, the J call TRBJ1-2, with 9 bases lining up with TRBD1. Trimming at V came to 0 bases and at J to 2 bases, leaving 2 bases not matched to a gene. The germline gives CDR1 SGHNT, CDR2 YYREEE (reference sequence). The CDR3 extends over 15 amino acids.

The chain has TRBV6-1 and TRBJ2-7; D may be TRBD1 or TRBD2 (5 bases each). V lost 4 bases and J lost 4, with 14 bases in between. The CDR3 is 14 residues long. Germline-derived CDR1 and CDR2 are MNHNS and SASEGT. Here the CDR3 DNA reads TGTGCCAGCAGTGGTGGTGGGACGGGGTACGAGCAGTACTTC. As protein: CASSGGGTGYEQYF.

The chain employs TRBV28 and TRBJ1-2; D may be TRBD1 (5 bases). The CDR3 loop spans 13 amino acids. Germline V gene sequence: CDR1 MDHEN, CDR2 SYDVKM. Trimming pared 7 bases from V and 5 bases from J, leaving 14 bases between. The CDR3 nucleotides are TGTGCCAGCATCCGGCCGGGGACGTATGGCTACACCTTC. This translates into CASIRPGTYGYTF.

This clone was seen once. The chain is built from TRBV7-8 and TRBJ2-7, with 9 bases fitting TRBD1. V lost 4 bases and J lost 4; bases outside the gene matches: 5. CDR3 length equals 14 residues. Germline V gives CDR1 SGHVS, CDR2 FQNEAQ. This CDR3 is CASSSPTGGYEQYF. The CDR3 DNA follows: TGTGCCAGCAGCTCCCCGACAGGGGGATACGAGCAGTACTTC.

Comment on this clone: Possible read error: a much larger clone is one base away. The chain uses TRBV7-9 and TRBJ2-1; no reliable D call. Germline V gives CDR1 SEHNR, CDR2 FQNEAQ (reference sequence). Between the trimmed V and J ends, which lost 1 base and 0 bases, there was a span of 4 bases. The CDR3 sequence is 14 residues long. The CDR3 loop reads CASSLVYSYNEQFF. For the CDR3, the DNA is TGTGCCAGCAGCTTAGTGTACTCCTACAATGAGCAGTTCTTC.

In its sample, this clone was seen a few times. The chain combines TRBV2 with TRBJ2-1, with D perhaps matching TRBD2 (5 bases). V lost 6 bases and J lost 0, with 12 bases in between. The CDR3 consists of 15 residues. Germline V gene sequence: CDR1 SNHLY, CDR2 FYNNEI. As DNA, the CDR3 is TGTGCCAGCAGCGCCGGGGTAAGCTCCTACAATGAGCAGTTCTTC. Translating gives CASSAGVSSYNEQFF.

This rearrangement joins TRBV7-9 to TRBJ2-1, with D maybe TRBD2 (5 bases). V was trimmed by 6 bases and J by 0 bases, leaving 12 bases between them. This CDR3 has 15 amino acids. The germline V gene encodes CDR1 SEHNR and CDR2 FQNEAQ (reference sequence). For the CDR3, the DNA is TGTGCCAGCAGTCGAAGCGGAAGCTCCTACAATGAGCAGTTCTTC. Its translation is CASSRSGSSYNEQFF.

Regarding this clone: A single base is all that separates this from a far larger clone, so a read error is likely. The chain recombines TRBV13 with TRBJ1-6, with 12 bases lining up with TRBD1. Germline CDR1 PRHDT, CDR2 FYEKMQ (reference sequence). The CDR3 is made up of 14 amino acids. Trimming took 3 bases from V and 9 from J; bases not matched to a gene: 0. As DNA, the CDR3 is TGTGCCAGCAGCTTGGGACAGGGGGCTTCACCCCTCCACTTT. This encodes CASSLGQGASPLHF.

V usage is TRBV9 and J usage is TRBJ2-2, with D hard to call. Per the germline V gene, CDR1 is SGDLS and CDR2 is YYNGEE. This CDR3 spans 14 amino acids. V lost 4 bases to trimming and J lost 1 base, with 8 bases between them. CDR3 region: CASSSWGNTGELFF. In DNA, the CDR3 is TGTGCCAGCAGCTCGTGGGGGAACACCGGGGAGCTGTTTTTT.

V and J are TRBV15 and TRBJ2-6, with 8 positions matching TRBD1. This CDR3 is built from 18 residues. The germline CDR1 and CDR2 sequences are LNHNV and YYDKDF (reference sequence). Trimming at V came to 2 bases and at J to 2 bases, leaving 8 bases not matched to a gene. This chain's CDR3 is CATSRKRAGGAGANVLTF. DNA for the CDR3: TGTGCCACCAGCAGAAAACGTGCAGGGGGCGCTGGGGCCAACGTCCTGACTTTC.

The chain couples TRBV5-1 to TRBJ2-7; 8 positions match TRBD1. This CDR3 is 15 amino acids long. Germline CDR1 and CDR2: SGHRS and YFSETQ. With 4 bases clipped from V and 4 bases from J, the junction kept 10 bases outside the gene matches. This CDR3 is CASSEAGQAHYEQYF. The DNA for the CDR3 is TGCGCCAGCAGCGAGGCGGGACAGGCTCATTACGAGCAGTACTTC.

The chain is built from TRBV5-4 and TRBJ2-7; 10 bases agree with TRBD2. The trim removed 3 bases at V and 5 bases at J, leaving 2 bases unmatched. The CDR3 extends over 13 amino acids. Germline lookup yields CDR1 SGHNT and CDR2 YYREEE (reference sequence). CDR3 DNA: TGTGCCAGCAGCTATGGGACTAGCGACGAGCAGTACTTC. Its translation: CASSYGTSDEQYF.

This chain joins TRBV29-1 and TRBJ2-7, with D possibly matching TRBD2 (5 bases). This CDR3 contains 13 residues. The germline CDR1 and CDR2 sequences are SQVTM and ANQGSEA. V was trimmed by 7 bases and J by 2 bases, leaving 15 bases between them. The chain's CDR3 is CSATPGSTYEQYF. The CDR3 DNA follows: TGCAGCGCCACGCCGGGATCGACCTACGAGCAGTACTTC.

In this sample, this clone turned up a few times. V gene TRBV30 combines with J gene TRBJ2-5, with TRBD2 identical over 10 bases. This CDR3 contains 16 residues. Germline-derived CDR1 and CDR2 are GTSNPN and SVGIG (reference sequence). V trimming: 2 bases; J trimming: 6 bases; junction bases outside the gene matches: 12. The CDR3 is CAWSLASGGSRKTQYF. CDR3 coding DNA: TGTGCCTGGAGTTTAGCTAGCGGGGGTAGTAGGAAGACCCAGTACTTC. Full variable domain (remainder filled in from reference TRBV30 and TRBJ2-5): SQTIHQWPATLVQPVGSPLSLECTVEGTSNPNLYWYRQAAGRGLQLLFYSVGIGQISSEVPQNLSASRPQDRQFILSSKKLLLSDSGFYLCAWSLASGGSRKTQYFGPGTRLLVL.

Note on this clone: The junction and the germline gene differ at one end; a read error may be behind it. This sequence joins TRBV2 and TRBJ2-2; perhaps TRBD2 as D (6 bases). In germline, CDR1 is SNHLY, CDR2 FYNNEI. This CDR3 has 14 residues. The CDR3 protein is CASKALVGLGGLFF. The CDR3, as DNA: TGTGCCAGCAAGGCCCTAGTCGGGTTGGGGGGGCTGTTTTTT.

The chain uses TRBV6-5 and TRBJ1-4; weak D call: TRBD1 (5 bases). The CDR3 length is 15 residues. From germline, CDR1 is MNHEY and CDR2 SVGAGI. V gave up 2 bases and J gave up 3 bases, with 10 bases separating them. The CDR3 bases are TGTGCCAGCAGTTACCTCGGGACGGCTAATGAAAAACTGTTTTTT. Amino acids: CASSYLGTANEKLFF.

The chain carries TRBV30 and TRBJ1-2; D not resolved. V lost 4 bases and J lost 3, with 15 bases in between. The CDR3 covers 14 residues. Germline V gene data show CDR1 as GTSNPN and CDR2 as SVGIG (reference sequence). The CDR3 loop reads CAWTGLRTHYGYTF. The CDR3 nucleotides are TGTGCCTGGACTGGCCTGAGGACTCACTATGGCTACACCTTC.

The genes are TRBV6-5 and TRBJ2-1; no clear D. Trimming took off 8 bases at V and 10 bases at J, with 21 bases between the two ends. CDR3 length: 14 residues. Looked up from germline, CDR1 is MNHEY and CDR2 is SVGAGI. The CDR3 DNA is TGTGCCAGCTTCACGAGATCCGCCCTGGGGGAGCAGTTCTTC. Translation gives CASFTRSALGEQFF.

This sequence joins TRBV7-2 and TRBJ1-4, with TRBD1 as a possible D gene (5 bases). V was cut by 5 bases and J by 7 bases, with 14 bases left in between. This CDR3 comprises 14 residues. The V gene's germline CDR1 is SGHTA and CDR2 FQGNSA. CDR3 bases: TGTGCCAGCAGCACCCCAGGGATAGGTGAAAAACTGTTTTTT. It encodes CASSTPGIGEKLFF. The full variable domain, in which reference TRBV7-2 and TRBJ1-4 provide the parts outside the CDR3, is GAGVSQSPSNKVTEKGKDVELRCDPISGHTALYWYRQSLGQGLEFLIYFQGNSAPDKSGLPSDRFSAERTGGSVSTLTIQRTQQEDSAVYLCASSTPGIGEKLFFGSGTQLSVL.

Only a few counts were recorded for this clone. The same CDR3 also results from other DNA sequences found in this sample. The genes are TRBV19 and TRBJ2-3; D perhaps matches TRBD1 (5 bases). V dropped 4 bases and J dropped 3 bases, with 11 bases sitting between them. The V gene's germline CDR1 is LNHDA and CDR2 SQIVND (reference sequence). The CDR3 spans 14 residues. CDR3 nucleotides: TGTGCCAGTAGTAGCACAGGTGGTACAGATACGCAGTATTTT. This codes for CASSSTGGTDTQYF. Full variable domain (outside the CDR3, taken from reference TRBV19 and TRBJ2-3): DGGITQSPKYLFRKEGQNVTLSCEQNLNHDAMYWYRQDPGQGLRLIYYSQIVNDFQKGDIAEGYSVSREKKESFPLTVTSAQKNPTAFYLCASSSTGGTDTQYFGPGTRLTVL.

The chain combines TRBV9 with TRBJ2-1; 7 positions agree with TRBD2. Germline CDR1 SGDLS, CDR2 YYNGEE. The J segment lost 3 bases and the V segment lost 0 bases, leaving 6 bases of the junction unmatched. The CDR3 contains 16 residues. CDR3 nucleotide sequence: TGTGCCAGCAGCGTAGATATAGCGGGCAACTACAATGAGCAGTTCTTC. As protein: CASSVDIAGNYNEQFF.